This T cell receptor beta chain was captured in a study of T-cell memory formation after mild COVID-19. Study context: TCR clusters mostly belonged to single donors.

Germline V gene lookup returns CDR1 LGHDT and CDR2 YNNKEL (reference sequence). The V end was cut by 2 bases, the J end by 0 bases, with 8 bases between. CDR3 length: 14 amino acids. As concerns this clonotype: The antigen remains undetermined.

General study results and limits: Those CD4+ clones that contracted were mainly in CM and EM (CD8+ ones in EMRA). Pre-infection memory already had some responding clones, implying cross-reactive memory joined.

TCRdb reprocessed the 5' RACE reads with MiXCR, giving one entry per CDR3 protein. The table shows about 250,000 distinct CDR3 sequences, with approximately 15% occurring only once. The receptor's source is an adult woman who had mild COVID-19 (a few samples of this study predate the infection). Cell type and time point are not known. Sequencing used PBMCs or a T cell subset sorted from them (not recorded which). The chain links TRBV3-1 to TRBJ2-7; D ambiguous. The CDR3 spells CASSQIPGSYEQYF. In DNA, the CDR3 is TGTGCCAGCAGCCAAATTCCGGGCTCCTACGAGCAGTACTTC.